The 3 T cell receptor beta chains below were found in one sample sequenced in a study of blood T cells in healthy people across ages. Combining a sample-barcoded 5' primer with a J-beta primer mix, a second PCR ran for 7 to 11 cycles. One entry per CDR3 protein, called by TCRdb with MiXCR from the 5' RACE reads. The sample comprises over a million distinct CDR3 sequences, under 55% of which are singletons, and approximately 4.1% rests with the top ten. Sequenced input: blood. The receptors shown here come from a woman between 18 and 29 years old in good health.

The chain is built from TRBV20-1 and TRBJ2-7, with D possibly TRBD1 on 6 matching bases. The CDR3 contains 14 residues. CDR1 is DFQATT, CDR2 SNEGSKA, per germline (reference sequence). The V end was cut by 5 bases, the J end by 1 base, with 15 bases between. CDR3 in amino acids: CSAEPPQGSYEQYF. The CDR3 DNA follows: TGCAGTGCTGAACCGCCCCAGGGGTCCTACGAGCAGTACTTC.

Many counts were recorded for this clonotype. V usage is TRBV18 and J usage is TRBJ2-5, with D tentatively TRBD1 (6 bases). The germline V gene encodes CDR1 KGHSH and CDR2 LQKENI. The V end lost 6 bases, the J end lost 2 bases, and 10 bases lay between the germline ends. This CDR3 is built from 13 residues. CDR3 region: CASSEGQQETQYF. Written as DNA, the CDR3 is TGTGCCAGCTCCGAAGGACAGCAAGAGACCCAGTACTTC.

CDR3 nucleotide sequence: TGTGCCAGCAGTGCCAGAGGGGCGGGCCACAATGAGCAGTTCTTC. Its translation is CASSARGAGHNEQFF. The chain has TRBV6-6 and TRBJ2-1, with D tentatively TRBD1 or TRBD2 (5 bases each). This CDR3 comprises 15 residues. V lost 5 bases and J lost 5, with 16 bases in between. Germline CDR1 and CDR2: MNHNY and SVGAGI (reference sequence).